The next 9 T cell receptor beta chains were all read from a single sample in a study of human T cells and chemical hapten exposure. TCRdb used MiXCR to reprocess the RACE reads, holding one entry per CDR3 protein. The repertoire holds tens of thousands of distinct CDR3 sequences, with about 8.6% as singletons. The time point here: healthy volunteer bleed at 6 weeks. Unseparated into fractions, whole blood served as the source from which total RNA was extracted. Sequenced material: whole blood. These receptors were collected from a male donor in good health. Some clones in this sample may be carry-over from other donors' samples.

This clonotype was seen a few times. This chain uses TRBV7-8 with TRBJ2-3; TRBD2 aligns across 9 bases. This CDR3 is built from 15 residues. The germline V gene has CDR1 SGHVS and CDR2 FQNEAQ. Losses at the gene ends were 5 bases for V and 2 bases for J; bases not matched to a gene: 5. The CDR3 coding sequence is TGTGCCAGCAGCCTTATAGCGGGAGCCACAGATACGCAGTATTTT. Protein product: CASSLIAGATDTQYF.

The chain links TRBV7-2 to TRBJ2-7; 8 positions match TRBD2. V was pared by 5 bases and J by 5 bases, with 14 bases of the junction left unmatched. CDR3 size: 16 residues. Per the germline V gene, CDR1 is SGHTA and CDR2 is FQGNSA. The CDR3 spells CASSTQSPTSVDEQYF. The DNA of the CDR3 is TGTGCCAGCAGCACCCAATCCCCGACTAGCGTCGACGAGCAGTACTTC.

The chain couples TRBV14 to TRBJ1-4, with D possibly being TRBD1 (5 bases). The germline V and J ends were trimmed by 0 bases and 5 bases, with 16 bases remaining between them. This CDR3 has 17 residues. Germline values: CDR1 SGHDN, CDR2 FVKESK. The chain's CDR3 is CASSQELGHLENEKLFF. In nucleotides, the CDR3 is TGTGCCAGCAGCCAAGAGCTCGGACATCTCGAGAATGAAAAACTGTTTTTT.

This clonotype was seen a handful of times. Here the CDR3 reads CASSLGLGPSGANVLTF. The CDR3 DNA is TGTGCCAGCAGCTTAGGGTTGGGGCCCTCTGGGGCCAACGTCCTGACTTTC. This chain joins TRBV7-6 and TRBJ2-6; weak D call: TRBD1 (5 bases). The CDR3 runs 17 residues. The V and J ends lost 1 base and 0 bases respectively, with 10 bases between them. In germline, CDR1 is SGHVS, CDR2 FNYEAQ. Full variable domain (remainder filled in from reference TRBV7-6 and TRBJ2-6): GAGVSQSPRYKVTKRGQDVALRCDPISGHVSLYWYRQALGQGPEFLTYFNYEAQQDKSGLPNDRFSAERPEGSISTLTIQRTEQRDSAMYRCASSLGLGPSGANVLTFGAGSRLTVL.

This clonotype came up a few times. The chain recombines TRBV11-2 with TRBJ2-1; 15 bases map to TRBD2. Germline V gives CDR1 SGHAT, CDR2 FQNNGV. The CDR3 runs 17 residues. The trim removed 5 bases at V and 6 bases at J, leaving 8 bases unmatched. The DNA of the CDR3 is TGTGCCAGCAGCCCCTTCCGGACTAGCGGGGGGGCCAATGAGCAGTTCTTC. It yields the protein CASSPFRTSGGANEQFF.

The chain combines TRBV6-5 with TRBJ1-1; D gene uncertain. Germline V lookup: CDR1 MNHEY, CDR2 SVGAGI. The CDR3 spans 16 residues. The V gene lost 2 bases and the J gene lost 6 bases, with 19 bases spanning the gap. As DNA, the CDR3 is TGTGCCAGCAGTTACCACTCCAACCCGGCGGGCCCTGAAGCTTTCTTT. Its protein product is CASSYHSNPAGPEAFF.

The V gene is TRBV9, the J gene TRBJ2-7, with 9 bases that match TRBD2. The V and J ends lost 0 bases and 4 bases, in that order; junction bases with no gene match: 5. The CDR3 totals 15 residues. In germline, CDR1 is SGDLS, CDR2 YYNGEE. As DNA, the CDR3 is TGTGCCAGCAGCGTAGATCCTAGCGGGAATTACGAGCAGTACTTC. Translating it yields CASSVDPSGNYEQYF.

This clonotype has a handful of counts. V and J are TRBV5-1 and TRBJ1-2, with TRBD1 matching 8 bases. V shed 4 bases and J 3 bases; nucleotides not matched to a gene: 8. This CDR3 has 15 residues. CDR1 and CDR2 from the germline V gene are SGHRS and YFSETQ. DNA of the CDR3: TGCGCCAGCAGCGGGTTGGACAGGGCGCACTATGGCTACACCTTC. Amino acids: CASSGLDRAHYGYTF.

This clonotype occurred many times. This chain joins TRBV20-1 and TRBJ1-1; D not certain. Germline V CDR1 and CDR2: DFQATT, SNEGSKA (reference sequence). Trimming cost V 6 bases and J 1 base, with 6 bases left between them. The CDR3 spans 11 residues. The CDR3: CSATSNTEAFF. In nucleotides, the CDR3 is TGCAGTGCCACCTCGAACACTGAAGCTTTCTTT.